Detailed here is one T cell receptor beta chain. Its antigen remains undetermined. No base qualities exist here, and no much larger clone lies one base off it. The trial excluded patients who had a history of autoimmune disease or were on systemic immunosuppression. Peripheral blood for TCR sequencing was drawn from every dose cohort at baseline, at cycle 4 day 1 and at cycle 7 day 1. Samples were obtained from an open-label, multicenter, first-in-human phase I dose-escalation trial of ivuxolimab. The trial enrolled adults with locally advanced or metastatic head and neck squamous cell, hepatocellular, melanoma or renal cell carcinoma. CD4+ and CD8+ T cells were sorted separately from peripheral blood before TCR sequencing. For sequencing of the TCRbeta CDR3 region, genomic DNA was extracted from the sorted cells. TCRbeta CDR3 regions were sequenced using the immunoSEQ Assay. The clones in this table, taken by TCRdb from immuneACCESS, are in-frame only. Not every clone is retained; where verified, under half of the shortfall comes from an unresolved V gene, and the cause of the rest is unknown. The sample table records about 79,000 clones; around 92% of these occur just once. The ten largest clonotypes hold 11% of the sample.

From its cysteine to its phenylalanine, the CDR3 spans 16 amino acids. Only the CDR3 portion is preserved as DNA: 48 bases, with reading frame beginning at the first base. CDR1 and CDR2 are read off the germline V gene as LGHNA and YNFKEQ. Trimmed from V: 0 bases; trimmed from J: 0 bases; junction bases lacking a gene match: 5. The data belong to a study of OX40 agonist ivuxolimab in advanced cancers. For context, the study as a whole: Ivuxolimab, which targeted the costimulatory receptor OX40 (CD134), was an agonistic, fully human IgG2 monoclonal antibody. Intravenous ivuxolimab was administered to patients every 2 weeks at six dose levels: 0.01, 0.1, 0.3, 1.5, 3 and 10 mg/kg. Among the roughly 52 dose-escalation patients, around 19 had hepatocellular carcinoma, about 15 melanoma, 9 renal cell carcinoma and 9 head and neck cancer. In the dose-escalation cohort, 70% to 85% of patients were male, and the mean age was around 60 years, with a range of about 23 to 90. Prior anti-PD-1, anti-PD-L1 or anti-CTLA-4 therapy was permitted, and approximately 40% of dose-escalation patients had received checkpoint inhibitors. Partial responses occurred in three dose-escalation patients: two with cutaneous melanoma and one with hepatocellular carcinoma. Peripheral TCRbeta sequencing aimed to test whether ivuxolimab altered TCR sequence diversity and caused clonal T-cell expansion. The monotherapy dose-escalation portion (N of about 47 patients) of the phase I ivuxolimab trial is reported in the paper. The research as a whole found: After ivuxolimab, more expanded clones were found on average in CD8+ T cells than in CD4+ T cells. At doses of 0.1 to 3.0 mg/kg, clonal expansion of both CD4+ and CD8+ blood T cells was observed from baseline to week 6. Low levels of normalized T-cell clonal expansion were also shown by some nonresponding patients. Which antigens the clonally expanded peripheral T cells were specific for was not determined. Partial responders in the 0.1-3.0 mg/kg groups had among the lowest normalized peripheral clonal expansion, especially among CD8+ T cells.

The receptor's source is an adult with an advanced solid tumor such as melanoma, head and neck, liver or kidney cancer. The chain couples TRBV4-2 to TRBJ2-7, with 7 middle bases fitting TRBD1. Sequencing used CD4+ or CD8+ T cells sorted from blood, obtained in a trial of the OX40 agonist ivuxolimab. The bases are TGTGCCAGCAGCCAAGAAGGTCGACAGGGCTCCTACGAGCAGTACTTC. The resulting protein is CASSQEGRQGSYEQYF.